These 14 T cell receptor beta chains originate from one sample sequenced in a study of response to subunit inactivated influenza vaccine. In TCRdb, the RT-PCR reads were re-called with MiXCR into one record per CDR3 protein. The sample comprises 500,000 to 600,000 distinct CDR3 sequences, about an eighth of which are singletons, and around 13% rests with the top ten. The specimen comprised PBMCs from blood, sampled more than 35 days after vaccination. The receptors derive from a man over 45 who received an inactivated influenza vaccine.

This clonotype appeared many times. V gene TRBV9 combines with J gene TRBJ2-2, with D possibly being TRBD2 (6 bases). This CDR3 has 16 amino acids. The germline gives CDR1 SGDLS, CDR2 YYNGEE. Trimming left V 0 bases short and J 4 bases short, with 13 bases between. The chain's CDR3 is CASSVDGGLSTGELFF. The DNA for the CDR3 is TGTGCCAGCAGCGTAGACGGGGGTCTTTCCACCGGGGAGCTGTTTTTT. Looking up the rest from reference TRBV9 and TRBJ2-2 gives the full variable domain: DSGVTQTPKHLITATGQRVTLRCSPRSGDLSVYWYQQSLDQGLQFLIQYYNGEERAKGNILERFSAQQFPDLHSELNLSSLELGDSALYFCASSVDGGLSTGELFFGEGSRLTVL.

CDR3 sequence: CASSLAGSGTRGTQYF. Written as DNA, the CDR3 is TGTGCCAGCAGCTTAGCGGGCAGCGGAACTCGAGGTACGCAGTATTTT. This chain links TRBV7-2 with TRBJ2-3; D is perhaps TRBD2 (5 bases). Germline V gives CDR1 SGHTA, CDR2 FQGNSA. The CDR3 contains 16 residues. V gave up 0 bases and J gave up 8 bases, with 18 bases separating them.

This clonotype appeared a few times. The chain joins TRBV12-3 or TRBV12-4 to TRBJ2-7; a weak D match, TRBD1 (6 bases). The CDR3 covers 12 residues. Between the trimmed V and J ends, which lost 4 bases and 7 bases, there was a span of 11 bases. CDR3 nucleotides: TGTGCCAGCAGTTATCAGGGGTGGGAGCAGTACTTC. Translated, it gives CASSYQGWEQYF.

The V and J genes are TRBV24-1 and TRBJ2-7; D gene unclear. Looked up from germline, CDR1 is KGHDR and CDR2 is SFDVKD. Trimming took 2 bases from V and 7 from J, leaving 8 bases between them. This CDR3 is built from 12 residues. CDR3 bases: TGTGCCACCAGTGATTATTTTCGAGAGCAGTACTTC. This sequence encodes CATSDYFREQYF.

A remark on this clonotype: Relative to the germline gene, one junction end is altered; a read error may explain this. The CDR3 coding sequence is TGTACCAGCAGCCAAGATCTAGCACTGTCCTACAATGAGCAGTTCTTC. As protein: CTSSQDLALSYNEQFF. V usage is TRBV4-2 and J usage is TRBJ2-1, with D maybe TRBD2 (5 bases). CDR3 length: 16 amino acids. Germline CDR1 is LGHNA and CDR2 is YNFKEQ.

This chain joins TRBV2 and TRBJ1-1; tentatively, D is TRBD1 (6 bases). The CDR3 contains 14 residues. CDR1 and CDR2 from the germline V gene are SNHLY and FYNNEI. Between the trimmed V and J ends, which lost 1 base and 5 bases, there was a span of 11 bases. For the CDR3, the DNA is TGTGCCAGCAGTGAAGGGGGACATCGGACTGAAGCTTTCTTT. It specifies CASSEGGHRTEAFF.

This rearrangement joins TRBV7-9 to TRBJ2-7; possible D gene TRBD2, 5 bases. CDR1 and CDR2 from the germline V gene are SEHNR and FQNEAQ (reference sequence). The CDR3 contains 11 residues. V lost 8 bases, J lost 7 bases, and 12 bases lay in between. In nucleotides, the CDR3 is TGTGCCAGCGGACTGGGGTGGGAGCAGTACTTC. Its protein product is CASGLGWEQYF.

Only a few counts were recorded for this clonotype. V usage is TRBV7-9 and J usage is TRBJ2-1; D possibly corresponds to TRBD1 (5 bases). The V end was cut by 1 base, the J end by 8 bases, with 9 bases between. The CDR3 is 13 residues long. Germline CDR1 reads SEHNR; CDR2 reads FQNEAQ (reference sequence). The CDR3 reads CASSLVQGYEQFF. CDR3 sequence (DNA): TGTGCCAGCAGCTTAGTCCAGGGCTATGAGCAGTTCTTC.

This clonotype was found a few times. The chain links TRBV20-1 to TRBJ2-5, with TRBD2 matching 7 bases. Trimming cost V 1 base and J 0 bases; bases outside gene matches: 2. This CDR3 comprises 14 residues. CDR1 is DFQATT, CDR2 SNEGSKA, per germline (reference sequence). This CDR3 reads CSARASGYQETQYF. DNA for the CDR3: TGCAGTGCTAGAGCTAGCGGCTACCAAGAGACCCAGTACTTC.

This clonotype was found a few times. V and J are TRBV2 and TRBJ1-2; the D gene is possibly TRBD1 (5 bases). Trimming took off 4 bases at V and 4 bases at J, with 13 bases between the two ends. This CDR3 comprises 14 residues. Per the germline V gene, CDR1 is SNHLY and CDR2 is FYNNEI. This chain's CDR3 is CASSVMGRGYGYTF. In nucleotides, the CDR3 is TGTGCCAGCAGTGTAATGGGACGGGGCTATGGCTACACCTTC.

This clonotype was counted between two and nine times. The chain joins TRBV4-3 to TRBJ2-5; D call uncertain. V lost 2 bases and J 2 bases, leaving 12 bases between the germline ends. CDR1 and CDR2 from the germline V gene are LGHNA and YSLEER. The CDR3 sequence is 15 residues long. CDR3 in amino acids: CASSQTDWAQETQYF. Written as DNA, the CDR3 is TGCGCCAGCAGCCAAACGGATTGGGCACAAGAGACCCAGTACTTC.

This clonotype was detected a few times. This sequence joins TRBV7-2 and TRBJ2-1; 14 bases align to TRBD2. After removal of 5 bases from V and 9 bases from J, the junction contained 3 bases not matched to a gene. Germline CDR1 SGHTA, CDR2 FQGNSA. This CDR3 has 14 residues. This CDR3 is CASSMTSGRAEQFF. The CDR3, as DNA: TGTGCCAGCAGCATGACTAGCGGGAGGGCTGAGCAGTTCTTC.

This clonotype was counted ten times or more. The gene calls are TRBV6-5 and TRBJ2-7; unclear D gene. CDR3 length: 15 amino acids. Germline loops: CDR1 MNHEY, CDR2 SVGAGI. Trimming stripped 2 bases from V and 2 bases from J, with 13 bases between. This chain's CDR3 is CASSYQAGTTYEQYF. CDR3 nucleotide sequence: TGTGCCAGCAGTTACCAAGCAGGAACCACCTACGAGCAGTACTTC.

The V call is TRBV12-3 or TRBV12-4, the J call TRBJ1-2, with 9 bases identical to TRBD1. With 4 bases clipped from V and 5 bases from J, the junction kept 8 bases outside the gene matches. The CDR3 length is 15 residues. The CDR3 DNA sequence: TGTGCCAGCAGTTCCAGGACAGGGGTCCCTTATGGCTACACCTTC. As protein: CASSSRTGVPYGYTF.